Here is one TCR beta chain with its context. CDR3 length: 17 amino acids. The V gene end was trimmed by 1 base and the J gene end by 7 bases; junction bases not matched to a gene: 9. Germline loops: CDR1 LGHNA, CDR2 YSLEER. This entry belongs to a study of blood T cell repertoires in COVID-19. Across the whole study: Researchers got acute and convalescent COVID-19 samples from the United States, Italy and Spain.

The Seattle patients joined while their infection was active and were tracked longitudinally afterward. Method: immunoSEQ multiplex PCR; TCRdb's copy keeps in-frame clones and lacks some. The table lists 250,000 to 400,000 clones, 70% to 90% of them singletons. This TCR came from a woman in her twenties or thirties with COVID-19, enrolled during active disease. The source material was peripheral blood. This chain links TRBV4-3 with TRBJ2-5, with 13 bases matching TRBD2. The CDR3 region is CASSQGLAGGPGVTQYF. CDR3 DNA sequence: TGCGCCAGCAGCCAAGGACTAGCGGGGGGCCCAGGGGTGACCCAGTACTTC.